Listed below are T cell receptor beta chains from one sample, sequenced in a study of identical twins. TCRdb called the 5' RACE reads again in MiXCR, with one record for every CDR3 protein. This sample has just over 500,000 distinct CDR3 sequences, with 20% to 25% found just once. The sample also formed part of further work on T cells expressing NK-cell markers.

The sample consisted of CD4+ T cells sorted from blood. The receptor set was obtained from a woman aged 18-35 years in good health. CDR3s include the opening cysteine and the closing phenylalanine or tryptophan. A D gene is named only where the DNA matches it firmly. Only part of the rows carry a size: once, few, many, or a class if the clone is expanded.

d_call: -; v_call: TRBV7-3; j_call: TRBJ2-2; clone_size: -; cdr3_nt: TGTGCCAGCGGGGCAGGGGCCTACGGGGAGCTGTTTTTT; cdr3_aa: CASGAGAYGELFF
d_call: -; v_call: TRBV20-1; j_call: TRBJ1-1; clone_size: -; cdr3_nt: TGCAGTGCTAGAGCCGGCTTTCGAGCTTTCTTT; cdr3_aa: CSARAGFRAFF
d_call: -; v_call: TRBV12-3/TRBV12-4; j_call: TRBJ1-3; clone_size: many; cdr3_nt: TGTGCCAGCACTATAACCGGAAACACCATATATTTT; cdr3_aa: CASTITGNTIYF
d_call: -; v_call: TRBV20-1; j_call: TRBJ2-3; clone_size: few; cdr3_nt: TGCAGTGCGAGGACAGAGGGGGGTGCAGATACGCAGTATTTT; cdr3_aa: CSARTEGGADTQYF
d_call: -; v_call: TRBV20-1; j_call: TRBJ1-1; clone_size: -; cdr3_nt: TGCAGTGCCCCCGGACCAGGCGCTGAAGCTTTCTTT; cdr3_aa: CSAPGPGAEAFF
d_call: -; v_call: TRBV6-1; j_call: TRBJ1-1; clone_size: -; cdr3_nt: TGTGCCAGCAGCCAGACAGAAACTAACACTGAAGCTTTCTTT; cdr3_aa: CASSQTETNTEAFF
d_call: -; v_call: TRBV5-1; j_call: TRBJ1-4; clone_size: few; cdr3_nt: TGCGCCAGCAGCTTGAAGTCTAATGAAAAACTGTTTTTT; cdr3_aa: CASSLKSNEKLFF
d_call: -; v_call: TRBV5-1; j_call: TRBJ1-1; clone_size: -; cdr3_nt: TGCGCCAGCAGCTCAGGGGTGCTGAACACTGAAGCTTTCTTT; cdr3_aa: CASSSGVLNTEAFF
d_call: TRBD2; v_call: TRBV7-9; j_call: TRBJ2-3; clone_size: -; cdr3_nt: TGTGCCAGCAGCTTAAGGCGGGAGGAGGATACGCAGTATTTT; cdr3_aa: CASSLRREEDTQYF
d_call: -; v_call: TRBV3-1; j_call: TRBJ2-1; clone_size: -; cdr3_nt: TGTGCCAGCAGCACTACTAGGGCTGAGCAGTTCTTC; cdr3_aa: CASSTTRAEQFF
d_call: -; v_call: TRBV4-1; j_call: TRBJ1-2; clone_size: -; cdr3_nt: TGCGCCAGCAGACGGGGACTGAGGGAAGACGGCTACACCTTC; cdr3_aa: CASRRGLREDGYTF
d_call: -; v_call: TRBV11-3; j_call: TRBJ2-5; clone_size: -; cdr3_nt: TGTGCCAGCAGCTCTAGTACTGGCAAGGGGACCCAGTACTTC; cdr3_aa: CASSSSTGKGTQYF
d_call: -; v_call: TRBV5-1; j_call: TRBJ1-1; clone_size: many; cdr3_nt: TGTGCCAGCAGTTTGACTGCGAACACTGAAGCTTTCTTT; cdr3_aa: CASSLTANTEAFF
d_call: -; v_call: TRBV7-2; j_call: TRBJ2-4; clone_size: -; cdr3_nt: TGTGCCAGCAGCTCTACCTGGGCCAAAAACATTCAGTACTTC; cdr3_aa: CASSSTWAKNIQYF
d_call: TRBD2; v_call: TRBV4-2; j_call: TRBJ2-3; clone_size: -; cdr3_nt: TGTGCCAGCAGCCAAGTCGACGGGGGGGCGAATACGCAGTATTTT; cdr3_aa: CASSQVDGGANTQYF
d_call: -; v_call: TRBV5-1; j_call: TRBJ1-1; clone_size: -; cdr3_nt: TGCGCCAGCAGCTTGATTACTGGGGGCACTGAAGCTTTCTTT; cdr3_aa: CASSLITGGTEAFF
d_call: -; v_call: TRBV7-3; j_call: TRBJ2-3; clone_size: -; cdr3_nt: TGTGCCAGCAGCTTAGTTTGGGAAGATACGCAGTATTTT; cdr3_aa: CASSLVWEDTQYF
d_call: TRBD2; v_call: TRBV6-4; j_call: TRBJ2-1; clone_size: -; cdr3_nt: TGTGCCAGCAGTGACTCAGGGACTAGCGACTACAATGAGCAGTTCTTC; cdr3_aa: CASSDSGTSDYNEQFF
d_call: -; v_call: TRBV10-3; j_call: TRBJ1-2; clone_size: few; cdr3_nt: TGTGCCATGGAACAGCGAAGTGGGTATGGCTACACCTTC; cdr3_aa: CAMEQRSGYGYTF
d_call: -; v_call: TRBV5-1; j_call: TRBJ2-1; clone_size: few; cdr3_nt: TGCGCCAGCAGCATCTTAGAACGGGGTGAGCAGTTCTTC; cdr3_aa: CASSILERGEQFF
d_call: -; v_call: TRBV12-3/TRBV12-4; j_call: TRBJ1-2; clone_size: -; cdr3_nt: TGTGCCAGCAGTTTTGGGGGCGTGGGGGGCTACACCTTC; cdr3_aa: CASSFGGVGGYTF
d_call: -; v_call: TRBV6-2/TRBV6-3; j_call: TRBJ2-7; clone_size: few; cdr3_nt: TGTGCCAGCAGTAGACCGACTAGTTCCTACGAGCAGTACTTC; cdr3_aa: CASSRPTSSYEQYF
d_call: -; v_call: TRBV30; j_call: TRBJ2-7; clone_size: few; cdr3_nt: TGTGCCTGGAGTCGGGGGTCCTACGAGCAGTACTTC; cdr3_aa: CAWSRGSYEQYF
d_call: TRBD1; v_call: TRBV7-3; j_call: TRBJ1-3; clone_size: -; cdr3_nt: TGTGCCAGCAGCCCCCAGGACAGGCCGGGAAACACCATATATTTT; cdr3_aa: CASSPQDRPGNTIYF
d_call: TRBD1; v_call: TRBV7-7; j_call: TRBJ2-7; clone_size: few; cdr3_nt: TGTGCTAGCAAGTCGCATTCTCCGGGACAGACCTACGAGCAGTACTTC; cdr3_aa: CASKSHSPGQTYEQYF
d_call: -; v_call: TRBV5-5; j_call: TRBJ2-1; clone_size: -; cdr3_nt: TGTGCCAGCAGCTTGGCTCGGACAGAGATCGCCAATGAGCAGTTCTTC; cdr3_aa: CASSLARTEIANEQFF
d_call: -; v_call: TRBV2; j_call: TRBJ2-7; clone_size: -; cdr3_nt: TGTGCCAGCAGTGAAAACAGGAACTCCTACGAGCAGTACTTC; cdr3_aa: CASSENRNSYEQYF
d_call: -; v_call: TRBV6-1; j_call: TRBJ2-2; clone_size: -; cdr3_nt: TGTGCCAGCAGTGAACTGCACGGGGAGAAGCTGTTTTTT; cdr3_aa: CASSELHGEKLFF
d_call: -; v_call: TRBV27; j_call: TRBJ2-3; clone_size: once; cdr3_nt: TGTGCCAGCAGTTCCCAACTAGCAAATCGGGATACGCAGTATTTT; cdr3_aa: CASSSQLANRDTQYF
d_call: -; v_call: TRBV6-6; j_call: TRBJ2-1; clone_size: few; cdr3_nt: TGTGCCAGCAGATACGGGAACGATGAGCAGTTCTTC; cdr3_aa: CASRYGNDEQFF
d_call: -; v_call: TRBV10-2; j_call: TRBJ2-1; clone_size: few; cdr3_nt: TGCGCCAGCCTACCCGGTAGGGGCGGCGGGACCTACAATGAGCAGTTCTTC; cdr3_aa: CASLPGRGGGTYNEQFF
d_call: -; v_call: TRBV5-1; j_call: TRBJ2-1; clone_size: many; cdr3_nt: TGCGCCAGCAGCTTCGTGGGAGCTGAGCAGTTCTTC; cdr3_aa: CASSFVGAEQFF
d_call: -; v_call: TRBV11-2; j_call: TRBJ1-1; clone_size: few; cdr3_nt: TGTGCCAGCAGACGAAATAAGAACACTGAAGCTTTCTTT; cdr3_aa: CASRRNKNTEAFF
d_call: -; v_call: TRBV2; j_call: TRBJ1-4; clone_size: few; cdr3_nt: TGTGCCAGCGTATCTGGGTATGAAGAAAAACTGTTTTTT; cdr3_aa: CASVSGYEEKLFF
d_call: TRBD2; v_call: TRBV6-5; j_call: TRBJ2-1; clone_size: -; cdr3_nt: TGTGCCAGCAGTTACGGGCTAGCGGGAACGAATGAGCAGTTCTTC; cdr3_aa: CASSYGLAGTNEQFF
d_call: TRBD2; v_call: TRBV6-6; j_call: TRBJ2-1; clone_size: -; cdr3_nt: TGTGCCAGCAGTTACTGGGAGCGGGGGGTGGGTGAGCAGTTCTTC; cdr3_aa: CASSYWERGVGEQFF
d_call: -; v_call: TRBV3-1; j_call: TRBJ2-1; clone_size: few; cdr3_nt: TGTGCCAGCGGTCGGTACAATGAGCAGTTCTTC; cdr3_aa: CASGRYNEQFF
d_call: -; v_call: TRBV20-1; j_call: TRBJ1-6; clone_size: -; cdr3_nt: TGCAGTGCTAGAGGGGTGGTCTCCTATAATTCACCCCTCCACTTT; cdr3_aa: CSARGVVSYNSPLHF
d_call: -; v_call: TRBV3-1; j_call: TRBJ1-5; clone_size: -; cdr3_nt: TGTGCCAGCAGCCAAGACCCTGATCAGCCCCAGCATTTT; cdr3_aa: CASSQDPDQPQHF
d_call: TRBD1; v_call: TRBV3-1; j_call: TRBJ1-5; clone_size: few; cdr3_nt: TGTGCCAGCAGCCAAACCACAGGGGGAAATCAGCCCCAGCATTTT; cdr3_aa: CASSQTTGGNQPQHF
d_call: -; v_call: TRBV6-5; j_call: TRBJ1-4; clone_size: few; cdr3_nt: TGTGCCAGCAGTTACACGTGGGGAGAAAAACTGTTTTTT; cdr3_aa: CASSYTWGEKLFF
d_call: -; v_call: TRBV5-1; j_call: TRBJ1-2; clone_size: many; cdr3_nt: TGCGCCAGCAGCCTTGGACGGCCCTATGGCTACACCTTC; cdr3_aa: CASSLGRPYGYTF
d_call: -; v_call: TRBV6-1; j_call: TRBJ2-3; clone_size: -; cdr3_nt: TGTGCCAGCAGAAACCCGGGGCTGGGGAACACAGATACGCAGTATTTT; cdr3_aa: CASRNPGLGNTDTQYF
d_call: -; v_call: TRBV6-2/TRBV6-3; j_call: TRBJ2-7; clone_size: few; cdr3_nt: TGTGCCAGCAGCTTTCGGGGATTCTACGAGCAGTACTTC; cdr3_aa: CASSFRGFYEQYF
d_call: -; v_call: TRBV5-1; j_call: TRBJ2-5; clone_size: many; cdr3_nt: TGCGCCAGCGGTAGAGGACAGCAAGAGACCCAGTACTTC; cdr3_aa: CASGRGQQETQYF
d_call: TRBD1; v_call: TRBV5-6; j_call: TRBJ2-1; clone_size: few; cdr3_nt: TGTGCCAGCAGCTTGGAAGGGACAGGGGGTTTTGCTGAGCAGTTCTTC; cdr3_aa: CASSLEGTGGFAEQFF
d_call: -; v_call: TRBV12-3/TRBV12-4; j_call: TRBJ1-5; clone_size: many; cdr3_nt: TGTGCCAGCAGACTTAACCCGGGCGATAGCAATCAGCCCCAGCATTTT; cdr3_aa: CASRLNPGDSNQPQHF
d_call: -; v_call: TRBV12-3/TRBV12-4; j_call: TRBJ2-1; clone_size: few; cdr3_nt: TGTGCCAGCAGTAAAATCGGGGGTTTTGAGCAGTTCTTC; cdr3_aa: CASSKIGGFEQFF
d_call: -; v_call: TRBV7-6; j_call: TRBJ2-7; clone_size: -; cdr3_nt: TGTGCCAGCAGCGACCCCGGGACAAACTCCTACGAGCAGTACTTC; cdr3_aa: CASSDPGTNSYEQYF
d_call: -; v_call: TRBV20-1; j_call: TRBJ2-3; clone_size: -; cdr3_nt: TGCAGTGCACTATTGACAGGCCCGTTCCTCACAGATACGCAGTATTTT; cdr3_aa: CSALLTGPFLTDTQYF
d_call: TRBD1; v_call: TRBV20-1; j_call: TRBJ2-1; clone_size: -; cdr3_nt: TGCAGTGCTAGAGGGGGACAGACGTCCTACAATGAGCAGTTCTTC; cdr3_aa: CSARGGQTSYNEQFF
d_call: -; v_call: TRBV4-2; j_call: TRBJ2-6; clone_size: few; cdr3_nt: TGTGCCAGCAGCCAACGGAGGGGTAACTCTGGGGCCAACGTCCTGACTTTC; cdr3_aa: CASSQRRGNSGANVLTF
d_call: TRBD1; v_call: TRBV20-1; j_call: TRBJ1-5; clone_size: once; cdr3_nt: TGCAGTGCTAGACGTCCCGGGACAGGGAGTCAGCCCCAGCATTTT; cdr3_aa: CSARRPGTGSQPQHF
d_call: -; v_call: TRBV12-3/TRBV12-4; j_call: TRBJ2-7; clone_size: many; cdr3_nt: TGTGCCAGCAGCCGGAGCTCCTACGAGCAGTACTTC; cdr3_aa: CASSRSSYEQYF
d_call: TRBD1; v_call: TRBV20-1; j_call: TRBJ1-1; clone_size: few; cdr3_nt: TGCAGTGCCCGAGGGGACAGCTTGAACACTGAAGCTTTCTTT; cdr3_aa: CSARGDSLNTEAFF
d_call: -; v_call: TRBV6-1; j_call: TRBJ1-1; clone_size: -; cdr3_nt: TGTGCCAGCAGCCATACCACAGGGAGGACTGAAGCTTTCTTT; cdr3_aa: CASSHTTGRTEAFF
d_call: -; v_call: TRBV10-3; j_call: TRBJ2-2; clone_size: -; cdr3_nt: TGTGCCATCAGTGAGTCTTCTGGGCAGAACACCGGGGAGCTGTTTTTT; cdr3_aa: CAISESSGQNTGELFF
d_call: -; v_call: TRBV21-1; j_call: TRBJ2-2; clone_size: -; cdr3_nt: TGTGCCAGCAGATTGGAGGATAACACCGGGGAGCTGTTTTTT; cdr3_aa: CASRLEDNTGELFF